Listed below are T cell receptor beta chains from one sample, sequenced in a study of cytomegalovirus exposure and HLA in healthy donors. Libraries were prepared by immunoSEQ multiplex PCR; TCRdb keeps only in-frame clonotypes and omits some of them. This sample has some 130,000 clones, with 79% found just once. Sample: PBMCs. The receptors were sampled from a man aged 35 to 55 in good health and CMV-seropositive. Each CDR3 is given with its conserved first and last residue. A D gene is named only where the DNA matches it firmly. Only some rows state a clone size, as once, few, many or a class for expanded clones.

V,size,D,length,J,CDR3,DNA
TRBV5-1,.,.,14,TRBJ1-2,CASSSPGHGYGYTF,TGCGCCAGCAGCAGCCCGGGACACGGATATGGCTACACCTTC
TRBV5-1,once,.,14,TRBJ2-1,CASSPTGGANEQFF,TGCGCCAGCAGCCCTACTGGGGGGGCGAATGAGCAGTTCTTC
TRBV2,.,TRBD1,15,TRBJ2-7,CASSIDRERYYEQYF,TGTGCCAGCAGCATTGACAGGGAAAGATACTACGAGCAGTACTTC
TRBV29-1,.,TRBD1,13,TRBJ2-2,CSVDRGQAGELFF,TGCAGCGTCGACAGGGGGCAGGCCGGGGAGCTGTTTTTT
TRBV5-6,few,TRBD1,15,TRBJ1-5,CASTRTGGKNQPQHF,TGTGCCAGCACCAGGACAGGGGGAAAAAATCAGCCCCAGCATTTT
TRBV12-5,.,.,13,TRBJ1-2,CASVKGQAQGYTF,TGTGCTAGTGTCAAGGGGCAGGCTCAGGGCTACACCTTC
TRBV25-1,once,TRBD1,17,TRBJ1-5,CASSEYRDRVCNQPQHF,TGTGCCAGCAGTGAATATAGGGACAGGGTTTGTAATCAGCCCCAGCATTTT
TRBV5-4,.,.,15,TRBJ1-3,CASSLGGSSGNTIYF,TGTGCCAGCAGCTTGGGCGGAAGCTCTGGAAACACCATATATTTT
TRBV27,.,.,14,TRBJ2-7,CASSLRRDSYEQYF,TGTGCCAGCAGTTTACGGCGGGACTCCTACGAGCAGTACTTC
TRBV6-4,.,.,15,TRBJ1-6,CASNLARLYNSPLHF,TGTGCCAGCAATCTGGCTCGTCTTTATAATTCACCCCTCCACTTT
TRBV7-9,.,TRBD1,16,TRBJ1-6,CASSPRGGTEGSPLHF,TGTGCCAGCAGCCCTAGAGGGGGGACAGAGGGATCACCCCTCCACTTT
TRBV7-9,.,TRBD2,15,TRBJ2-5,CASSLGSGISETQYF,TGTGCCAGCAGCTTAGGAAGCGGGATATCGGAGACCCAGTACTTC
TRBV27,.,.,14,TRBJ2-3,CASSFSQGADTQYF,TGTGCCAGCAGTTTTTCCCAGGGCGCAGATACGCAGTATTTT
TRBV18,once,.,17,TRBJ2-7,CASSPPVAGAFSYEQYF,TGTGCCAGCTCACCACCCGTGGCAGGGGCCTTCTCCTACGAGCAGTACTTC
TRBV7-8,.,TRBD1,15,TRBJ1-5,CASSLVGTANQPQHF,TGTGCCAGCAGCTTGGTAGGGACAGCTAATCAGCCCCAGCATTTT
TRBV28,.,.,15,TRBJ2-1,CASSLPPWQTGEQFF,TGTGCCAGCAGTTTACCGCCCTGGCAGACAGGTGAGCAGTTCTTC
TRBV10-1,.,TRBD2,17,TRBJ2-7,CASSDMLAGGPSYEQYF,TGCGCCAGCAGTGATATGCTAGCGGGAGGGCCCTCCTACGAGCAGTACTTC
TRBV6-5,.,.,15,TRBJ1-2,CASSPGRTPNYGYTF,TGTGCCAGCAGCCCAGGACGGACTCCTAACTATGGCTACACCTTC
TRBV7-3,.,TRBD1,16,TRBJ1-2,CASRTPGTGVNYGYTF,TGTGCCAGCAGGACACCCGGGACAGGAGTCAACTATGGCTACACCTTC
TRBV5-4,.,.,16,TRBJ2-1,CASSLEGATTGNEQFF,TGTGCCAGCAGCTTGGAAGGCGCCACGACGGGAAATGAGCAGTTCTTC
TRBV30,.,TRBD1,16,TRBJ1-5,CAWTRWGQRGNQPQHF,TGTGCCTGGACTCGATGGGGACAGCGAGGCAATCAGCCCCAGCATTTT
TRBV6-1,few,.,14,TRBJ1-1,CASSSGVANTEAFF,TGTGCCAGCTCCTCGGGGGTGGCGAACACTGAAGCTTTCTTT
TRBV7-2,.,TRBD2,14,TRBJ2-7,CASSLVAGGPQQYF,TGTGCCAGCAGCTTAGTAGCGGGAGGGCCCCAGCAGTACTTC
TRBV19,.,TRBD2,14,TRBJ2-1,CASTRTSLYGEQFF,TGTGCCAGTACGAGGACTAGCCTTTATGGTGAGCAGTTCTTC
TRBV9,.,.,15,TRBJ1-3,CASSLGGVTGNTIYF,TGTGCCAGCAGTTTGGGGGGGGTGACCGGAAACACCATATATTTT
TRBV5-4,.,.,16,TRBJ1-1,CASSPRYQLGNTEAFF,TGTGCCAGCAGCCCGAGGTACCAATTGGGGAACACTGAAGCTTTCTTT
TRBV9,.,TRBD1,17,TRBJ2-7,CASSVGPGTVSRYEQYF,TGTGCCAGCAGCGTAGGGCCCGGGACAGTCTCCCGCTACGAGCAGTACTTC
TRBV10-2,once,.,14,TRBJ2-2,CAVLFGGVVGELFF,TGCGCCGTTCTATTCGGAGGGGTCGTCGGGGAGCTGTTTTTT
TRBV6-1,few,.,15,TRBJ2-7,CASSRDRDFSYEQYF,TGTGCCAGCAGTCGGGACCGGGACTTCTCCTACGAGCAGTACTTC
TRBV5-1,.,TRBD1,15,TRBJ2-7,CASSHRDRGSYEQYF,TGCGCCAGCAGCCACCGGGACAGGGGGTCCTACGAGCAGTACTTC
TRBV5-5,once,TRBD1,16,TRBJ2-7,CASSLALTGVAYEQYF,TGTGCCAGCAGCTTGGCGTTAACAGGGGTCGCCTACGAGCAGTACTTC
TRBV10-2,.,TRBD2,16,TRBJ2-7,CASSVGLAGGAYEQYF,TGCGCCAGCAGTGTGGGACTAGCGGGAGGAGCCTACGAGCAGTACTTC
TRBV2,.,.,15,TRBJ2-3,CASRGLGGWSDTQYF,TGTGCCAGCAGGGGACTGGGTGGTTGGTCGGATACGCAGTATTTT
TRBV7-9,.,.,14,TRBJ2-7,CASSLPVSSYEQYF,TGTGCCAGCAGCTTGCCGGTGAGCTCCTACGAGCAGTACTTC
TRBV27,.,.,15,TRBJ2-2,CASSRVGWNTGELFF,TGTGCCAGCAGTCGGGTGGGTTGGAACACCGGGGAGCTGTTTTTT
TRBV6-5,.,.,15,TRBJ1-2,CASSSRTEAGRGYTF,TGTGCCAGCAGTTCCCGGACGGAGGCCGGGCGCGGCTACACCTTC
TRBV7-9,.,TRBD1,14,TRBJ1-1,CASSPGTASPEAFF,TGTGCCAGCAGCCCCGGGACAGCGAGTCCTGAAGCTTTCTTT
TRBV6-6,.,.,12,TRBJ1-1,CASSYSDRLAFF,TGTGCCAGCAGTTACTCGGACAGATTAGCTTTCTTT
TRBV29-1,.,.,13,TRBJ2-1,CSVHMRSYNEQFF,TGCAGCGTTCACATGAGGTCCTACAATGAGCAGTTCTTC
TRBV7-9,.,TRBD2,16,TRBJ2-5,CASSLPRTSVQETQYF,TGTGCCAGCAGCTTACCCAGGACTAGCGTTCAAGAGACCCAGTACTTC
TRBV7-9,.,.,12,TRBJ1-1,CSSSKLDTEAFF,TGTTCCAGCAGTAAACTCGACACTGAAGCTTTCTTT
TRBV7-8,.,.,12,TRBJ1-3,CASSLDYGTIYF,TGTGCCAGCAGCTTAGACTACGGAACCATATATTTT
TRBV9,.,TRBD2,15,TRBJ2-7,CASSPSGSPPSEQYF,TGTGCCAGCAGCCCGAGCGGGAGCCCCCCCTCCGAGCAGTACTTC
TRBV7-8,.,TRBD2,16,TRBJ2-5,CASSPSLREGSETQYF,TGTGCCAGCAGCCCATCCTTGCGGGAGGGGTCGGAGACCCAGTACTTC
TRBV5-4,.,.,14,TRBJ2-5,CASSLRTVQETQYF,TGTGCCAGCAGCCTTCGGACAGTCCAAGAGACCCAGTACTTC
TRBV18,.,TRBD2,17,TRBJ2-2,CASSPGTSGQNTGELFF,TGTGCCAGCTCACCAGGGACTAGCGGACAGAACACCGGGGAGCTGTTTTTT